The 31 T cell receptor beta chains listed next were all sequenced from one sample in a study of T-cell memory formation after mild COVID-19. TCRdb analysed the 5' RACE reads with MiXCR anew, one entry per CDR3 protein. The sample consists of about 410,000 distinct CDR3 sequences, roughly 18% of them appearing once. The sequenced material came from PBMCs or a T cell subset sorted from them (not recorded which). These TCRs come from a man aged 18 to 30 who had mild COVID-19 (a few samples of this study predate the infection). Cell type and time point are not known.

The gene calls are TRBV4-1 and TRBJ2-4; D not certain. Trimming removed 0 bases from V and 9 bases from J, with 21 bases in between. The length of the CDR3 is 17 residues. The V gene's germline CDR1 is MGHRA and CDR2 YSYEKL. The CDR3 spells CASSQEGSFSWSGIQYF. As DNA, the CDR3 is TGCGCCAGCAGCCAAGAGGGGTCCTTTTCCTGGAGTGGCATTCAGTACTTC.

In its sample, this clonotype was seen a few times. V is TRBV4-2 and J is TRBJ1-4; D call uncertain. The V and J ends lost 1 base and 8 bases respectively, with 14 bases between them. The CDR3 covers 15 residues. The germline CDR1 and CDR2 sequences are LGHNA and YNFKEQ. This chain's CDR3 is CASSQGPDKGEKLFF. The CDR3 DNA follows: TGTGCCAGCAGCCAAGGGCCAGACAAAGGGGAAAAACTGTTTTTT.

In its sample, this clonotype was seen a few times. CDR3 sequence: CASSLWVNYGYTF. The CDR3 nucleotides are TGCGCCAGCAGCTTGTGGGTGAACTATGGCTACACCTTC. The chain is built from TRBV5-1 and TRBJ1-2; D call uncertain. CDR1 SGHRS and CDR2 YFSETQ come from the germline V gene. The CDR3 has 13 residues. Trimming took 1 base from V and 2 from J, leaving 6 bases between them.

This clonotype was seen a handful of times. CDR3 coding DNA: TGTGCCAGCAGCTGGACAGCTCATGAAGCTTTCTTT. Translating it yields CASSWTAHEAFF. The chain links TRBV5-5 to TRBJ1-1; perhaps TRBD1 as D (6 bases). Per germline, CDR1 SGHKS and CDR2 YYEKEE (reference sequence). CDR3 length equals 12 residues. V was shortened by 3 bases and J by 7 bases, with 10 bases between the two germline ends.

The chain has TRBV20-1 and TRBJ2-1; 7 bases are a match to TRBD1. The CDR3 loop spans 15 amino acids. V shed 3 bases and J 4 bases; nucleotides not matched to a gene: 9. CDR1 DFQATT and CDR2 SNEGSKA come from the germline V gene (reference sequence). The chain's CDR3 is CSASDRDRLYNEQFF. In DNA form, the CDR3 reads TGCAGTGCTAGTGACCGGGACAGACTATACAATGAGCAGTTCTTC.

This clonotype has only a few counts. The gene calls are TRBV10-3 and TRBJ2-5, with 8 bases matching TRBD1. V shed 4 bases and J 4 bases; nucleotides not matched to a gene: 5. The CDR3 covers 14 residues. CDR1 is ENHRY and CDR2 is SYGVKD in the germline V gene. The CDR3 region has the DNA TGTGCCATCAGTGGCATACAGGGGGGAGAGACCCAGTACTTC. Its protein product is CAISGIQGGETQYF.

V usage is TRBV23-1 and J usage is TRBJ2-1; the D gene is possibly TRBD1 (6 bases). TRBV23-1 is classed as an ORF, of uncertain function. This CDR3 has 17 residues. Trimming removed 4 bases at V and 6 bases at J, with 22 bases between. CDR3 amino acids: CASSLRGNGTFGNEQFF. The DNA of the CDR3 is TGCGCCAGCAGTCTGCGAGGGAACGGGACATTTGGCAATGAGCAGTTCTTC.

The V gene is TRBV25-1, the J gene TRBJ2-3, with D tentatively TRBD2 (6 bases). CDR1 and CDR2 from the germline V gene are MGHDK and SYGVNS. The ends were cut back, 6 bases at V and 0 bases at J, with 13 bases in the middle. The CDR3 sequence is 15 residues long. CDR3: CASSQGLGSTDTQYF. CDR3 in DNA: TGTGCCAGCAGCCAGGGACTTGGTAGCACAGATACGCAGTATTTT.

The chain joins TRBV5-1 to TRBJ2-3, with D perhaps TRBD1 (6 bases). This CDR3 comprises 15 residues. The germline gives CDR1 SGHRS, CDR2 YFSETQ. Deletions cut 5 bases from V and 0 bases from J, with 13 bases between. The DNA of the CDR3 is TGCGCCAGCAGTCCAGGGGCTACTAGCACAGATACGCAGTATTTT. It is translated as CASSPGATSTDTQYF.

Concerning this clonotype: Given a much more abundant clone one base away, this may be a read error. This chain links TRBV12-3 or TRBV12-4 with TRBJ1-1; D possibly corresponds to TRBD1 (5 bases). The length of the CDR3 is 12 residues. V dropped 5 bases and J dropped 10 bases, with 14 bases sitting between them. The CDR3 DNA sequence: TGTGCCAGCAGTGCCCCAGGGATCTCAGCTTTCTTT. Translation: CASSAPGISAFF.

V and J are TRBV12-3 or TRBV12-4 and TRBJ2-1, with 8 bases lining up with TRBD1. This CDR3 contains 15 residues. V lost 7 bases to trimming and J lost 3 bases; unmatched junction nucleotides: 8. The CDR3 nucleotides read TGTGCCAGCAACATAGACAGGGGACTCTACAATGAGCAGTTCTTC. Amino acids: CASNIDRGLYNEQFF.

This clonotype was counted only a few times. This chain links TRBV12-3 or TRBV12-4 with TRBJ2-7, with D perhaps matching TRBD1 (6 bases). The CDR3 length is 18 residues. V gave up 6 bases and J gave up 0 bases, with 24 bases separating them. CDR3 nucleotide sequence: TGTGCCAGCAGCCTGGGGGACCAGTGGGGGCTTAGCTCCTACGAGCAGTACGTC. Translated, it gives CASSLGDQWGLSSYEQYV.

The chain links TRBV7-2 to TRBJ2-5; a possible D gene is TRBD1 (5 bases). V lost 5 bases to trimming and J lost 0 bases, with 10 bases between them. Per germline, CDR1 SGHTA and CDR2 FQGNSA. There are 14 residues in the CDR3. Written as DNA, the CDR3 is TGTGCCAGCAGCCGGAGCAGGGACCAAGAGACCCAGTACTTC. This gives the protein CASSRSRDQETQYF.

Turning to this clonotype: At one end the junction does not follow the germline gene, possibly because of a read error. The V call is TRBV18, the J call TRBJ2-1; no definite D call. Germline lookup yields CDR1 KGHSH and CDR2 LQKENI. CDR3 length equals 13 residues. DNA for the CDR3: TGTGCCAGCTCACCCACGATAGCCAATGATCAGTTCTTC. It is translated as CASSPTIANDQFF.

This clonotype has more than one count but fewer than ten. This sequence joins TRBV5-1 and TRBJ2-1; D might be TRBD2 (5 bases). Germline V gene data show CDR1 as SGHRS and CDR2 as YFSETQ. This CDR3 is built from 15 residues. The germline V and J ends were trimmed by 4 bases and 8 bases, with 19 bases remaining between them. The CDR3 loop is CASSHPELAGDEQFF. The CDR3 DNA reads TGCGCCAGCAGCCATCCAGAGCTAGCAGGCGATGAGCAGTTCTTC.

This chain uses TRBV5-1 with TRBJ2-1, with D unresolved. CDR3 size: 8 residues. Trimming removed 5 bases at V and 10 bases at J, with 1 base between. Germline CDR1 and CDR2: SGHRS and YFSETQ. The CDR3 loop reads CASREQFF. As DNA, the CDR3 is TGCGCCAGCAGGGAGCAGTTCTTC.

The chain links TRBV4-1 to TRBJ2-5; no clear D. Germline V CDR1 and CDR2: MGHRA, YSYEKL. The CDR3 runs 17 residues. V was pared by 1 base and J by 3 bases, with 18 bases between. CDR3 amino acids: CASSQGNSVAAEETQYF. CDR3 DNA sequence: TGCGCCAGCAGCCAAGGTAATAGTGTCGCGGCAGAAGAGACCCAGTACTTC.

This clonotype appeared many times. This chain links TRBV28 with TRBJ1-2; D is possibly TRBD1 (5 bases). V was trimmed by 2 bases and J by 0 bases, leaving 10 bases between them. Germline assignment: CDR1 MDHEN and CDR2 SYDVKM. This CDR3 is 15 amino acids long. The CDR3 DNA reads TGTGCCAGCAGTTTAGTTGGCAGGGCTAACTATGGCTACACCTTC. Its protein is CASSLVGRANYGYTF.

The chain recombines TRBV12-3 or TRBV12-4 with TRBJ1-2; D is ambiguous. Trimming pared 0 bases from V and 7 bases from J, leaving 15 bases between. This CDR3 comprises 15 residues. The CDR3, as DNA: TGTGCCAGCAGTTTAGCGCCGGGAGGAGAGGCTGGCTACACCTTC. Its translation: CASSLAPGGEAGYTF.

In its sample, this clonotype was seen a few times. V usage is TRBV7-2 and J usage is TRBJ2-6; 7 bases fit TRBD2. The CDR3 covers 17 residues. Germline V gene lookup returns CDR1 SGHTA and CDR2 FQGNSA. Unmatched junction bases numbered 5, after V lost 2 bases and J lost 1 base. CDR3 amino acids: CASSLKGAGSGANVLTF. CDR3 coding DNA: TGTGCCAGCAGCTTAAAGGGAGCGGGGTCTGGGGCCAACGTCCTGACTTTC.

The chain is built from TRBV7-2 and TRBJ2-7, with TRBD2 matching 9 bases. The CDR3 runs 15 residues. J gave up 1 base and V 4 bases, and 5 bases lay outside the gene matches. CDR1 is SGHTA and CDR2 is FQGNSA in the germline V gene. The DNA for the CDR3 is TGTGCCAGCAGCTCTAGCGGGGTAAATTCCTACGAGCAGTACGTC. The encoded protein is CASSSSGVNSYEQYV.

V usage is TRBV7-9 and J usage is TRBJ2-5; possible D gene TRBD1, 5 bases. The CDR3 covers 14 residues. Germline loops: CDR1 SEHNR, CDR2 FQNEAQ (reference sequence). V dropped 5 bases and J dropped 1 base, with 11 bases sitting between them. The CDR3 loop is CASSAPRAQETQYF. The CDR3 nucleotides are TGTGCCAGCAGCGCGCCCAGGGCCCAAGAGACCCAGTACTTC.

In this sample, this clonotype turned up a few times. The chain carries TRBV7-9 and TRBJ2-5; D is perhaps TRBD2 (5 bases). The V and J ends lost 1 base and 4 bases respectively, with 13 bases between them. Germline CDR1 is SEHNR and CDR2 is FQNEAQ (reference sequence). There are 15 residues in the CDR3. In DNA form, the CDR3 reads TGTGCCAGCAGCTTAGGTGGACTCTCGGGAGAGACCCAGTACTTC. Translated: CASSLGGLSGETQYF.

The chain recombines TRBV18 with TRBJ2-1; the D is unclear. V dropped 3 bases and J dropped 9 bases, with 12 bases sitting between them. The CDR3 consists of 13 residues. Germline V lookup: CDR1 KGHSH, CDR2 LQKENI. CDR3: CASSPPPPGEQFF. The DNA of the CDR3 is TGTGCCAGCTCACCGCCCCCCCCTGGTGAGCAGTTCTTC.

This clonotype has only a few counts. The chain couples TRBV6-6 to TRBJ2-5, with 7 bases that match TRBD1. The CDR3 covers 16 residues. CDR1 and CDR2 from the germline V gene are MNHNY and SVGAGI (reference sequence). With 2 bases clipped from V and 5 bases from J, the junction kept 11 bases outside the gene matches. DNA of the CDR3: TGTGCCAGCAGTTACCCGGATCGACAGGGTCAGGAGACCCAGTACTTC. It is translated as CASSYPDRQGQETQYF.

J is TRBJ2-7 and V is TRBV6-2 or TRBV6-3; TRBD2 is a possible D gene (5 bases). The CDR3 is 11 residues long. Germline values: CDR1 MNHEY, CDR2 SVGEGT. V was trimmed by 2 bases and J by 6 bases, leaving 5 bases between them. This CDR3 reads CASSYAGEQYV. CDR3 bases: TGTGCCAGCAGTTACGCGGGCGAGCAGTACGTC.

This clonotype has more than one count but fewer than ten. This sequence joins TRBV7-9 and TRBJ2-3; D uncertain. The germline gives CDR1 SEHNR, CDR2 FQNEAQ (reference sequence). This CDR3 comprises 11 residues. Trimming pared 1 base from V and 7 bases from J, leaving 3 bases between. CDR3 sequence (DNA): TGTGCCAGCAGCTTAGATAATACGCAGTATTTT. Translated, it gives CASSLDNTQYF.

The chain links TRBV18 to TRBJ2-3; TRBD1 matches 8 bases. V lost 6 bases and J lost 1; bases outside the gene matches: 9. This CDR3 has 16 residues. Germline assignment: CDR1 KGHSH and CDR2 LQKENI. This CDR3 reads CASSPRGRGRTDTQYF. The CDR3 DNA follows: TGTGCCAGCTCTCCCAGGGGGCGCGGGCGCACAGATACGCAGTATTTT.

The rearrangement joins TRBV14 to TRBJ2-5; D not certain. The CDR3 has 16 residues. Germline V gene lookup returns CDR1 SGHDN and CDR2 FVKESK. V lost 4 bases, J lost 4 bases, and 19 bases lay in between. CDR3 loop: CASSPREASLLETQYF. The CDR3 DNA reads as TGTGCCAGCAGCCCCAGAGAGGCGAGCCTGCTAGAGACCCAGTACTTC.

This chain uses TRBV9 with TRBJ1-1; TRBD1 might be the D (5 bases). This CDR3 is 14 amino acids long. The germline V and J ends were trimmed by 0 bases and 4 bases, with 10 bases remaining between them. Per the germline V gene, CDR1 is SGDLS and CDR2 is YYNGEE. The CDR3 nucleotides are TGTGCCAGCAGCGTAGGAGGGGTTAGCACTGAAGCTTTCTTT. Translating it yields CASSVGGVSTEAFF.

The chain has TRBV7-9 and TRBJ1-2, with D hard to call. Germline V gives CDR1 SEHNR, CDR2 FQNEAQ (reference sequence). V lost 7 bases and J lost 8, with 17 bases in between. The CDR3 has 13 residues. CDR3: CASTNPGTGGYTF. The DNA for the CDR3 is TGTGCCAGCACAAATCCGGGTACCGGAGGCTACACCTTC.